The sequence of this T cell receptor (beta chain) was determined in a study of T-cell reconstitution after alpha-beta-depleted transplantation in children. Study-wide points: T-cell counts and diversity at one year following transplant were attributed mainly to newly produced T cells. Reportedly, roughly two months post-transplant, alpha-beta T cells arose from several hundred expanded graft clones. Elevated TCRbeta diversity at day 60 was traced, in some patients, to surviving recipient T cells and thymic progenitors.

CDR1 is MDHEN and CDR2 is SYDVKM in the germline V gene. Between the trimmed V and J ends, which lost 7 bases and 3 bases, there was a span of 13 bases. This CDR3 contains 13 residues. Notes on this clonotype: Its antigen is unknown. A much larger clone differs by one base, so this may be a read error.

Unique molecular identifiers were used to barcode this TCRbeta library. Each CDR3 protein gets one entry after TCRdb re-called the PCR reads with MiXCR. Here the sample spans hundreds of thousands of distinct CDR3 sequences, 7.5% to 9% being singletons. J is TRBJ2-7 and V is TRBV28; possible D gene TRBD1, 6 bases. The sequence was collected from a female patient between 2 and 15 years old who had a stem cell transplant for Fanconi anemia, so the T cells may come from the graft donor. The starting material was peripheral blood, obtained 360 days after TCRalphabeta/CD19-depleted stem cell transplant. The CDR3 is CASNSRTDYEQYV. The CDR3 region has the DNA TGTGCCAGCAATTCACGGACAGACTACGAGCAGTACGTC.